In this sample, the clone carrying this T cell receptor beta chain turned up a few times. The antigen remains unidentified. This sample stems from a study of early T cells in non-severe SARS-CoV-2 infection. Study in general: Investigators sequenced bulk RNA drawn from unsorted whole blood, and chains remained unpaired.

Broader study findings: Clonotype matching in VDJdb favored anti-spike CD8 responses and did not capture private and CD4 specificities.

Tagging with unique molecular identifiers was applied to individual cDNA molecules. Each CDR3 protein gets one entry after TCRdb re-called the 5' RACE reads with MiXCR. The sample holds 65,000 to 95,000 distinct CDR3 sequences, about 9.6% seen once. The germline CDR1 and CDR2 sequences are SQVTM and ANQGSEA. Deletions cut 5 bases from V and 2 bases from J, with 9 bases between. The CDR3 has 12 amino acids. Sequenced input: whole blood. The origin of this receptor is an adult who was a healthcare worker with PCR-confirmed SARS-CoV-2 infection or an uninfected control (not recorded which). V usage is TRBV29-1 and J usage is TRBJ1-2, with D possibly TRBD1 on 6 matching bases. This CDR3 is CSVTTGNYGYTF. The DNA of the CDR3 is TGCAGCGTTACGACAGGAAACTATGGCTACACCTTC.